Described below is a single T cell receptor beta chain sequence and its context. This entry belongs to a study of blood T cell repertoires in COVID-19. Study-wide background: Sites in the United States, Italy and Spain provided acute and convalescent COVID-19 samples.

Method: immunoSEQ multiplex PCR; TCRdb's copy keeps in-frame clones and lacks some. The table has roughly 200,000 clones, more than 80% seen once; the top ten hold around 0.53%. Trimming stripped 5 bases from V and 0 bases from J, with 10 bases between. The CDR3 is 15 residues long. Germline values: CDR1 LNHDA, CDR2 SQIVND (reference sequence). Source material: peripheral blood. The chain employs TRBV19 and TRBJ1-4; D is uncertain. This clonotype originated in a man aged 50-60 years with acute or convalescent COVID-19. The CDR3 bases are TGTGCCAGTAGTTTTTACAGTGCAACTAATGAAAAACTGTTTTTT. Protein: CASSFYSATNEKLFF.